This TCR beta chain appears in the sequencing data of a study of vaccination and CD4 T cells after COVID-19. The assay that was used to sequence DNA from cultured CD4+ T cells was the Oncomine TCR Beta short-read assay. TCRdb processed the PCR reads anew with MiXCR; each CDR3 protein has one entry. The sample contains roughly 15,000 distinct CDR3 sequences, 45% to 50% of which appear only once. Treatment specified: roughly 11-day PBMC culture with coronavirus spike peptide pools or control peptides (ViraFEST assay). In its sample, this clonotype was seen a few times. Its antigen remains unidentified. Trimming cost V 4 bases and J 5 bases; bases outside gene matches: 4. Germline V gene sequence: CDR1 SEHNR, CDR2 FQNEAQ (reference sequence). The CDR3 runs 15 residues.

Sequenced material: CD4+ T cells from blood, cultured in vitro. The origin of this receptor is a human donor who had recovered from COVID-19. This rearrangement joins TRBV7-9 to TRBJ2-7; 14 bases agree with TRBD2. CDR3 nucleotides: TGTGCCAGCAGCTCCGGACTAGCGGGAGGTCACGAGCAGTACTTC. Its protein is CASSSGLAGGHEQYF.